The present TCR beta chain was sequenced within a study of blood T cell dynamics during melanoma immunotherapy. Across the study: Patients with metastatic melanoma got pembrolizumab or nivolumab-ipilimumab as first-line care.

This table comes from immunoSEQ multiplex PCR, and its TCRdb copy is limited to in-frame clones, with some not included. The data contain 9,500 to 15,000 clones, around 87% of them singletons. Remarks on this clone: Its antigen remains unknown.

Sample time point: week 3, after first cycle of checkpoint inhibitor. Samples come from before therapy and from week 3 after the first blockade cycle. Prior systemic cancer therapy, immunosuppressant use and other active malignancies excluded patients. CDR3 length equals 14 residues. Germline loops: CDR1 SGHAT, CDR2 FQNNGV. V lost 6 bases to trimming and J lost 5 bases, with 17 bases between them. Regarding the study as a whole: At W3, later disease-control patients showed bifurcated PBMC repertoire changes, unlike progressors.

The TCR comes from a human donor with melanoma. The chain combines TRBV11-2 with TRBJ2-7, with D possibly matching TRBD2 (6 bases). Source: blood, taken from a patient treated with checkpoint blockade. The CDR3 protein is CASRPWREPNEQYF. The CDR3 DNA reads TGTGCCAGCAGACCGTGGCGGGAACCCAACGAGCAGTACTTC.